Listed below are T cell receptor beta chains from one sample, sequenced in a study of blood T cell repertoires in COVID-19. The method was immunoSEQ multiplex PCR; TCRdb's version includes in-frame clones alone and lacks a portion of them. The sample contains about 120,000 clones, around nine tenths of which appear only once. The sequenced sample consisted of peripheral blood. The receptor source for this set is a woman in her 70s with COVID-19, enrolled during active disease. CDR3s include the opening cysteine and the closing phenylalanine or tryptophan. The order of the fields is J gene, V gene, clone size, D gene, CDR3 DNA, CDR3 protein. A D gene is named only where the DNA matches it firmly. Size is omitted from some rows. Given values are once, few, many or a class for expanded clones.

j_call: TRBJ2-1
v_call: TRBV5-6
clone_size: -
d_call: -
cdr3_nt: TGTGCCAGCAGCCGACTGACTACCCACAATGAGCAGTTCTTC
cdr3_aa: CASSRLTTHNEQFF

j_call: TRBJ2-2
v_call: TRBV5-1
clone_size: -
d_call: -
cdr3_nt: TGCGCCAGCAGCTTAAGTCCGGGGACCGGGGAGCTGTTTTTT
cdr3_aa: CASSLSPGTGELFF

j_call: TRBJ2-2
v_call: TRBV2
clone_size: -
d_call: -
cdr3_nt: TGTGCCAGCAGTGACCGAGCAACCGGGGAGCTGTTTTTT
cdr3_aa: CASSDRATGELFF

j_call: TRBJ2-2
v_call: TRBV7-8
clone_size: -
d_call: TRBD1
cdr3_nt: TGTGCCAGCAGCCCCCGACAGGGAACTAATATAAACACCGGGGAGCTGTTTTTT
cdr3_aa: CASSPRQGTNINTGELFF

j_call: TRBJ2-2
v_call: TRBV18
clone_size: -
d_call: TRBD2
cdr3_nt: TGTGCCAGCTCACCATTAGGACTAGATCTAACCGGGGAGCTGTTTTTT
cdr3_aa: CASSPLGLDLTGELFF

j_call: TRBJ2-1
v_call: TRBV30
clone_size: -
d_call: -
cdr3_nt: TGTGCCTGGGCTAGCCAGGGGTCTTACAATGAGCAGTTCTTC
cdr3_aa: CAWASQGSYNEQFF

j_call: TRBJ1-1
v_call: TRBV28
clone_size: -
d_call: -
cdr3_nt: TGTGCCAGCAGTCCCTCCGAGTCAGGTTCGTACCCTGAAGCTTTCTTT
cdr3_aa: CASSPSESGSYPEAFF

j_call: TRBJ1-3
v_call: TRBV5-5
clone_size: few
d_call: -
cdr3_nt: TGTGCCAGCAGCTTATTCGCAGGGGCAATGGCTGGAAACACCATATATTTT
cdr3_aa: CASSLFAGAMAGNTIYF

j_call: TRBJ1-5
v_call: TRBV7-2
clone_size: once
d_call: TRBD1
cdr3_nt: TGTGCCAGCAGAGAAGCAGGGGGCTGGCCCCAGCATTTT
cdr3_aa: CASREAGGWPQHF

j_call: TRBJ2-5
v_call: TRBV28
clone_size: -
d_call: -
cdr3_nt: TGTGCCAGCAGTGCCTTCAGGGGAGAGTGGGAGACCCAGTACTTC
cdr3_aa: CASSAFRGEWETQYF

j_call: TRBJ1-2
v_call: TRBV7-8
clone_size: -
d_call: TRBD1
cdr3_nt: TGTGCCAGCAGCTCCGGACAGGGCTATGGCTACACCTTC
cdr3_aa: CASSSGQGYGYTF

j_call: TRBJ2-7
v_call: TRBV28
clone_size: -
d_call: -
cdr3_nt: TGTGCCAGCAGTAAAGCGATGGGACATGGCGAGCAGTACTTC
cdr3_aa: CASSKAMGHGEQYF

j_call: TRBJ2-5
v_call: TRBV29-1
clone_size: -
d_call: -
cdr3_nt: TGCAGCGTTGCTTCCCTCGGGGAGACCCAGTACTTC
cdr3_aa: CSVASLGETQYF

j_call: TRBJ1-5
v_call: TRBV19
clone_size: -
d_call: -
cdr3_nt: TGTGCCAGTAGTCGGGAGGCGGGGGAGAGCAATCAGCCCCAGCATTTT
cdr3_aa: CASSREAGESNQPQHF

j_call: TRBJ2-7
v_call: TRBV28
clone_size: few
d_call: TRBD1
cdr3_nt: TGTGCCATTAAAGGACAGGGAAACTACGAGCAGTACTTC
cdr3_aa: CAIKGQGNYEQYF

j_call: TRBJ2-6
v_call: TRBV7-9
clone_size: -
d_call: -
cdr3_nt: TGTGCCAGCAGCTTTTCCCCCGCTGGGGCCAACGTCCTGACTTTC
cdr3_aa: CASSFSPAGANVLTF

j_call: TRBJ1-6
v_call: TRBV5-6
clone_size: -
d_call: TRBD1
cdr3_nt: TGTGCCAGCAGCTTCGCCGGGACAGGGGGTTCTTCACCCCTCCACTTT
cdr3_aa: CASSFAGTGGSSPLHF

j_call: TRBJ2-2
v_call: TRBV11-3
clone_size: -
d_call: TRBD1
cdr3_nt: TGTGCCAGCAGTTCCGGGACAGGGCCCACCGGGGAGCTGTTTTTT
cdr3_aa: CASSSGTGPTGELFF

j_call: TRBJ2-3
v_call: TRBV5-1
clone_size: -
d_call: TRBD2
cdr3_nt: TGCGCCAGCAGCGCTAGCGGGGGGTCTGCGACAGATACGCAGTATTTT
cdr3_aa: CASSASGGSATDTQYF

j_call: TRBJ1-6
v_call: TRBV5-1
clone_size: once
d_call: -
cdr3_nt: TGCGCCAGCAGCTTGGAGGCAGGGGAAAATAATTCACCCCTCCACTTT
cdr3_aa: CASSLEAGENNSPLHF

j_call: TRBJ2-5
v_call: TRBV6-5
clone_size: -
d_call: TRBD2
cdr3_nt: TGTGCCAGCAGCGGGACTAGGAGTGTGCAAGAGACCCAGTACTTC
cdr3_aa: CASSGTRSVQETQYF

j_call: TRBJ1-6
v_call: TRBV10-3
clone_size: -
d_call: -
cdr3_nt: TGTGCCATCGGGCCAGCAAATTCACCCCTCCACTTT
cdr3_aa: CAIGPANSPLHF

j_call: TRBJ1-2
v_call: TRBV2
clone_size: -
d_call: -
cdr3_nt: TGTGCCAGCAGTACACGGGGAGTGGAGGTTAACTATGGCTACACCTTC
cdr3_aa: CASSTRGVEVNYGYTF

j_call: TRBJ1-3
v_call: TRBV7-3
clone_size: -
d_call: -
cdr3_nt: TGTGCCAGCAGCCTCCAGGCGTCCTCTGGAAACACCATATATTTT
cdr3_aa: CASSLQASSGNTIYF

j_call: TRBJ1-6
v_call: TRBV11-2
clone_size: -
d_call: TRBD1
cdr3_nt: TGTGCCAGCAGCGTAGACAGGGAATCACCCCTCCACTTT
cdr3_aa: CASSVDRESPLHF

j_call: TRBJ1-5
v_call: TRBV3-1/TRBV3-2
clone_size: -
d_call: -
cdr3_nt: TGTGCCAGCAGCCAGATACCCGGAGGTGGGCAGCCCCAGCATTTT
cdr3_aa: CASSQIPGGGQPQHF

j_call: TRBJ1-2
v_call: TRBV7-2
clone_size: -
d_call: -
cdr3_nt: TGTGCCAGCAGCTTAGGGTCGGGCTATGGCTACACCTTC
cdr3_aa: CASSLGSGYGYTF

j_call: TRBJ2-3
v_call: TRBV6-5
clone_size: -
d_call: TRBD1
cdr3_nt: TGTGCCAGCAGTCAGACAGGGCATACGCAGTATTTT
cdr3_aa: CASSQTGHTQYF

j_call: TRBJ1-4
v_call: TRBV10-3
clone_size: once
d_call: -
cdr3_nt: TGTGCCATCAGTGAGTCCACAGGGAAGAATGAAAAACTGTTTTTT
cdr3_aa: CAISESTGKNEKLFF

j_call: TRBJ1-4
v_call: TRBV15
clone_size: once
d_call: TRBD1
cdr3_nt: TGTGCCACCAGCAGAGAGGGACAGGGTTATGAAAAACTGTTTTTT
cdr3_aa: CATSREGQGYEKLFF

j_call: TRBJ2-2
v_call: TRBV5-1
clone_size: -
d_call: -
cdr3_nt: TGCGCCAGCAGCTTGCCCCCGGGTAGCGGGAACACCGGGGAGCTGTTTTTT
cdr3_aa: CASSLPPGSGNTGELFF

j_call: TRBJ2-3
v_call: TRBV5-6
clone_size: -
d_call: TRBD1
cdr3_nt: TGTGCCAGCAGCCTGGGACAGGGAACGCAGTATTTT
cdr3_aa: CASSLGQGTQYF

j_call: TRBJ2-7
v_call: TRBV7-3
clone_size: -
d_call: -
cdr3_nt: TGTGCCAGCAGCTTAAGAGCTGTACCTCGCGAGCAGTACTTC
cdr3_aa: CASSLRAVPREQYF

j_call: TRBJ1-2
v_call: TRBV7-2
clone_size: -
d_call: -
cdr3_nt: TGTGCCAGCAGTCGACTTGGACAGACCTCTGGCTACACCTTC
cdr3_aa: CASSRLGQTSGYTF

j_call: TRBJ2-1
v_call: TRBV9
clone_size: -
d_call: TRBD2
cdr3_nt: TGTGCCAGCAGCCTCGGGACTAGCGCGAACAATGAGCAGTTCTTC
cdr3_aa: CASSLGTSANNEQFF